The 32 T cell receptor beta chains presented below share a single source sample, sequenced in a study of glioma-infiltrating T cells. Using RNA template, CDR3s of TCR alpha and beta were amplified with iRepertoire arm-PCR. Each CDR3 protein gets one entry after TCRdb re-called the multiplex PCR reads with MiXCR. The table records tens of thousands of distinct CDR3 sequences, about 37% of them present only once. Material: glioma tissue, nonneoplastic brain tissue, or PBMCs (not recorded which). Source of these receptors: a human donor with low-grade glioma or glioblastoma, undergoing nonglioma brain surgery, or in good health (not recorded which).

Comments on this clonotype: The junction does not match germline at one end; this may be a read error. DNA of the CDR3: TGTGCCAGCAGTTCCGGGACTAGCAGATACACAGATACACAGTATTTT. It encodes CASSSGTSRYTDTQYF. V is TRBV6-1 and J is TRBJ2-3; TRBD2 matches at 9 bases. Germline assignment: CDR1 MNHNS and CDR2 SASEGT. This CDR3 has 16 amino acids.

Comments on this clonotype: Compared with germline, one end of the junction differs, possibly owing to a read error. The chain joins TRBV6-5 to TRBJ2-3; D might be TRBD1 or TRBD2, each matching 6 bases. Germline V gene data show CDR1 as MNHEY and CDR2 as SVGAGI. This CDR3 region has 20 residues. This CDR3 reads CDSSYSIGGSKVRGRDTQYF. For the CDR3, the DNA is TGTGACAGCAGTTACTCGATTGGGGGGAGCAAAGTGAGGGGGAGAGATACGCAGTATTTT.

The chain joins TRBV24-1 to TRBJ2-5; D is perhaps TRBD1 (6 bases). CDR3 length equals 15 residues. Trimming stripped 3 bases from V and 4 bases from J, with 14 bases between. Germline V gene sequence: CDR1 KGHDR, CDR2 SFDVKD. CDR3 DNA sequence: TGTGCCACCAGTGATCCAGGACAGCTCACAGAGACCCAGTACTTC. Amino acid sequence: CATSDPGQLTETQYF.

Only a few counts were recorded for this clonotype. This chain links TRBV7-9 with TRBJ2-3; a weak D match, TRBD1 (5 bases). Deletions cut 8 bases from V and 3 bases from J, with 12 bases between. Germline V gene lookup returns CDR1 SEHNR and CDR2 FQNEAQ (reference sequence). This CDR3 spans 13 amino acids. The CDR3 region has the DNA TGTGCCAGCGGCCCCAGGGTAACAGATACGCAGTATTTT. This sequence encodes CASGPRVTDTQYF.

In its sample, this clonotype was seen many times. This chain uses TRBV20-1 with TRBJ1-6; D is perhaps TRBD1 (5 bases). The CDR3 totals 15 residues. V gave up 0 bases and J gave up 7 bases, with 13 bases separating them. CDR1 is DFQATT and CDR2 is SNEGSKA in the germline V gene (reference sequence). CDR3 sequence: CSARDQGRLNSPLHF. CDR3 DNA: TGCAGTGCTAGAGATCAGGGTCGGTTGAATTCACCCCTCCACTTT.

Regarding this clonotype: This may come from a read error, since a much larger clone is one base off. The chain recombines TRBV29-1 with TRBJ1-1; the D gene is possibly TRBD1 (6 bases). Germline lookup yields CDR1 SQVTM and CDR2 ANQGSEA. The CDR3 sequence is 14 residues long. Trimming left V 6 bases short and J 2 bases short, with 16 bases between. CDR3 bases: TGCAGCGTCTTACAGGGCACAGTCAACACTGAAGCTTTCTTT. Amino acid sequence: CSVLQGTVNTEAFF.

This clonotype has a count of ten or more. The CDR3, as DNA: TGCAGTGCTAGTGCGGGAGGGCCGGACGAGCAGTACTTC. Protein sequence: CSASAGGPDEQYF. The J gene is TRBJ2-7, the V gene TRBV20-1; 9 nucleotides agree with TRBD2. Per the germline V gene, CDR1 is DFQATT and CDR2 is SNEGSKA (reference sequence). V shed 3 bases and J 5 bases; nucleotides not matched to a gene: 5. CDR3 length: 13 amino acids.

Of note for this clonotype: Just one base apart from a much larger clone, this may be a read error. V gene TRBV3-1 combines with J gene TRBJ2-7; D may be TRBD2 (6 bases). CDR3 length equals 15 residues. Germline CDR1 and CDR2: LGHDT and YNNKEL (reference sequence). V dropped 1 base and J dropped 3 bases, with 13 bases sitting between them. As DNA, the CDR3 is TGTGCCAGCAGCCAAGGACTAGTGGGGGACTACGAGCAGTACTTC. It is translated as CASSQGLVGDYEQYF.

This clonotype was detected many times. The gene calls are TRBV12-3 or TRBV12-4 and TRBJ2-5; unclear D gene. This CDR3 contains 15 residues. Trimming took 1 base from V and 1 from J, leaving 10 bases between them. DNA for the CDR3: TGTGCCAGCAGTTTAGGCGGAAAACCCCAAGAGACCCAGTACTTC. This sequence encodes CASSLGGKPQETQYF.

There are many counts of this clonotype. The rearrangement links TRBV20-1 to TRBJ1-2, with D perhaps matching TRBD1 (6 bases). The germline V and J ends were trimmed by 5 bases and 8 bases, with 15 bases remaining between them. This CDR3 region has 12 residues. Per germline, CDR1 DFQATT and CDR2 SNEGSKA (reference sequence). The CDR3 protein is CSAWSPGGGYTF. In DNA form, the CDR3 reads TGCAGTGCTTGGTCCCCCGGGGGCGGCTACACCTTC.

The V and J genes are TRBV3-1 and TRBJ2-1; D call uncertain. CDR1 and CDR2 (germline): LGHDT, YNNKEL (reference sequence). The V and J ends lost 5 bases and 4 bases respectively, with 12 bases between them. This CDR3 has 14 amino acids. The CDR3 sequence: CASSSGRLYNEQFF. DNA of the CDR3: TGTGCCAGCAGCTCCGGTAGGCTATACAATGAGCAGTTCTTC.

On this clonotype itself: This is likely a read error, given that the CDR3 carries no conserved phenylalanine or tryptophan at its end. CDR3 nucleotides: TGTTCCAGCCGCAGGGTATTGGACGAGACCCAGTACCTC. This gives the protein CSSRRVLDETQYL. The V and J genes are TRBV6-1 and TRBJ2-5; tentatively, D is TRBD1 (5 bases). The CDR3 loop spans 13 amino acids. Per the germline V gene, CDR1 is MNHNS and CDR2 is SASEGT.

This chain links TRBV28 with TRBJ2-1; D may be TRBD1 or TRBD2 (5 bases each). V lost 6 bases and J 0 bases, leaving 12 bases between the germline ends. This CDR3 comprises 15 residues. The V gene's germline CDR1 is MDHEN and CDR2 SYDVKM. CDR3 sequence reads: CASRRDESSYNEQFF. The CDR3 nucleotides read TGTGCCAGCAGACGGGACGAAAGCTCCTACAATGAGCAGTTCTTC.

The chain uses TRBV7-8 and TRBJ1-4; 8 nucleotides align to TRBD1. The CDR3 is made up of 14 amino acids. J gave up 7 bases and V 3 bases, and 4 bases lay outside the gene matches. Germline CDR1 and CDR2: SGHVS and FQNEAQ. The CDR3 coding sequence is TGTGCCAGCAGCTTTTCAGGGGGCGGTGAAAAACTGTTTTTT. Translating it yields CASSFSGGGEKLFF.

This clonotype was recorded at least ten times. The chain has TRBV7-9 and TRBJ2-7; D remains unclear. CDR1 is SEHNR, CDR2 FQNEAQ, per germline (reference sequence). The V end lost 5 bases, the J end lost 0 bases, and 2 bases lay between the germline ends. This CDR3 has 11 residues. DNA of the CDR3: TGTGCCAGCAGCGTCTCCTACGAGCAGTACTTC. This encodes CASSVSYEQYF. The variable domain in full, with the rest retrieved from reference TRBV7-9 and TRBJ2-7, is DTGVSQNPRHKITKRGQNVTFRCDPISEHNRLYWYRQTLGQGPEFLTYFQNEAQLEKSRLLSDRFSAERPKGSFSTLEIQRTEQGDSAMYLCASSVSYEQYFGPGTRLTVT.

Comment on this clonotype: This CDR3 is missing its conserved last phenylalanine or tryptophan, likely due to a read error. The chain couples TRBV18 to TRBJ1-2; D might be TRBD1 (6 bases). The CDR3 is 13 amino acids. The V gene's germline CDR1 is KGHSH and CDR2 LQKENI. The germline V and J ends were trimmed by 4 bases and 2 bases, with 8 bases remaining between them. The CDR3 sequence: CASSQGDNYGYTL. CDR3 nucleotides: TGTGCCAGCTCACAGGGGGACAACTATGGCTACACCCTC.

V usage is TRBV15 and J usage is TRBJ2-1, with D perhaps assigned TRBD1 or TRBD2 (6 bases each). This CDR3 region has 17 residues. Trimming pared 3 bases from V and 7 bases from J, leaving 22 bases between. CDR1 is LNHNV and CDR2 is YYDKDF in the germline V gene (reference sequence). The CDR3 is CATSSYGSGAYANEQFF. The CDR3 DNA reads TGTGCCACCAGCAGTTACGGATCGGGGGCTTACGCGAATGAGCAGTTCTTC.

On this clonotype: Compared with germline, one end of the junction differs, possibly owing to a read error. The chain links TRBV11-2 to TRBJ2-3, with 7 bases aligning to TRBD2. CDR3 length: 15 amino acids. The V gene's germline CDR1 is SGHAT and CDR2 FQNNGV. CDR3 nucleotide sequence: TGTGCCGGCAGCTTAGTTCCTAGCGGCACAGACACGCAGTATTTT. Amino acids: CAGSLVPSGTDTQYF.

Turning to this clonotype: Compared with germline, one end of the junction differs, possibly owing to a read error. The CDR3 region is CATRRDFVRKTETQYF. The CDR3 DNA reads TGTGCCACCAGAAGAGATTTTGTACGGAAAACGGAGACCCAGTACTTC. This chain connects TRBV15 to TRBJ2-5; no reliable D call. Germline V lookup: CDR1 LNHNV, CDR2 YYDKDF (reference sequence). This CDR3 comprises 16 residues.

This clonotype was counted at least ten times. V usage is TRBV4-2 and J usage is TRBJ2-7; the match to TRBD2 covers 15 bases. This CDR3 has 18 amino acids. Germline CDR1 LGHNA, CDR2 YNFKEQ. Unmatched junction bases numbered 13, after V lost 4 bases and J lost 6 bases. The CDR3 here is CASSPRGDGLAGGPEQYF. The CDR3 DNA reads TGTGCCAGCAGCCCCAGGGGAGACGGACTAGCGGGAGGGCCCGAGCAGTACTTC.

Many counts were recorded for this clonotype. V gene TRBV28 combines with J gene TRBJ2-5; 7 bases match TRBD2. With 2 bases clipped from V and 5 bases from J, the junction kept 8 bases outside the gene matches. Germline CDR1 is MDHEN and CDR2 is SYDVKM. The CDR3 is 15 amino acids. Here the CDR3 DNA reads TGTGCCAGCAGTTTACCGAGCGGGGCCCTGGAGACCCAGTACTTC. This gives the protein CASSLPSGALETQYF. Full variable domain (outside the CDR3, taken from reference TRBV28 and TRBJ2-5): DVKVTQSSRYLVKRTGEKVFLECVQDMDHENMFWYRQDPGLGLRLIYFSYDVKMKEKGDIPEGYSVSREKKERFSLILESASTNQTSMYLCASSLPSGALETQYFGPGTRLLVL.

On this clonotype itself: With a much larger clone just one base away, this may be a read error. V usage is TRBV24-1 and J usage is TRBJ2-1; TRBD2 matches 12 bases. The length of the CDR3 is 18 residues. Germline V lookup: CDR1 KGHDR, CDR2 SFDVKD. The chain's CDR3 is CATSDLTSGGSSHNEQFF. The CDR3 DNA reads TGTGCCACCAGTGATTTAACTAGCGGGGGGTCCTCCCACAATGAGCAGTTCTTC.

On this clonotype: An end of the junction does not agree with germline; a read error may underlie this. CDR3 in amino acids: CSVRQGYSYTF. CDR3 coding DNA: TGCAGCGTTCGACAGGGCTATAGCTACACCTTC. V is TRBV29-1 and J is TRBJ1-2, with TRBD1 matching 7 bases. CDR1 and CDR2 from the germline V gene are SQVTM and ANQGSEA. The length of the CDR3 is 11 residues.

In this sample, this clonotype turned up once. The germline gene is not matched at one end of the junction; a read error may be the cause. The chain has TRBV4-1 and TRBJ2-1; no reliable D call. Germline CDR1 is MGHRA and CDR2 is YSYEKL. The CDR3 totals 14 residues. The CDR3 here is CASSPSSGVDERFF. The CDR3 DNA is TGCGCCAGCAGCCCTTCCTCTGGGGTGGATGAGCGGTTCTTC.

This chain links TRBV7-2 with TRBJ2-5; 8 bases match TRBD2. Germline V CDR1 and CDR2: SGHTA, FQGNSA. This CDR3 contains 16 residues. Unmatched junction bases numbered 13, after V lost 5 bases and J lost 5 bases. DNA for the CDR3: TGTGCCAGCAGCCCACTCGCCGGGGGGGGGTGGGAGACCCAGTACTTC. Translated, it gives CASSPLAGGGWETQYF.

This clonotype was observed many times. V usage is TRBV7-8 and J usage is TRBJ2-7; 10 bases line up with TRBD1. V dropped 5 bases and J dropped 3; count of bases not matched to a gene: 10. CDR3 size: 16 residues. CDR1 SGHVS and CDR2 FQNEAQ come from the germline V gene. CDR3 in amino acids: CASSPFPRDRGYEQYF. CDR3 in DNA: TGTGCCAGCAGCCCCTTTCCCCGGGACAGGGGCTACGAGCAGTACTTC.

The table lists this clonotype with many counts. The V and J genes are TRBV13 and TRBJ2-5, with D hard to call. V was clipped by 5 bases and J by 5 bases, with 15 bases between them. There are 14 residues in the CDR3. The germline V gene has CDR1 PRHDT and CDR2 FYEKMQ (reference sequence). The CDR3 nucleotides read TGTGCCAGCAGCCAAAGGGTCCAGAAGGAGACCCAGTACTTC. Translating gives CASSQRVQKETQYF.

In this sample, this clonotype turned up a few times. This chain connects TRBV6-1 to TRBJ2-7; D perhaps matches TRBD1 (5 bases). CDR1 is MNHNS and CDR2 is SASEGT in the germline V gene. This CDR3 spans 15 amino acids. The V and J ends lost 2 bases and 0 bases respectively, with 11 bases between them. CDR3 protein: CASSEFGQGSYEQYF. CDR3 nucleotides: TGTGCCAGCAGTGAATTCGGCCAGGGCTCCTACGAGCAGTACTTC.

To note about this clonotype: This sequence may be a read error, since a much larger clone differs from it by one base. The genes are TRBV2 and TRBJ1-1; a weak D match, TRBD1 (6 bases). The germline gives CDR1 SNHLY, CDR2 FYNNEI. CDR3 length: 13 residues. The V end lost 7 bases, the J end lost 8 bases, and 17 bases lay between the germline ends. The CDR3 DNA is TGTGCCAGCATGGGGGCAGGGAGGGTCGAAGCTTTCTTT. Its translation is CASMGAGRVEAFF.

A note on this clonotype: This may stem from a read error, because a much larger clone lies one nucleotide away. The CDR3 nucleotides read TGTGCCAGCAGCTTCAGGGAGGGCCACGAGACCCAGTACTTC. Its protein product is CASSFREGHETQYF. The chain recombines TRBV11-3 with TRBJ2-5; 7 nucleotides agree with TRBD2. The junction had 6 bases not matched to a gene; V was cut back by 3 bases and J by 5 bases. This CDR3 comprises 14 residues. Germline CDR1 SGHNT, CDR2 YENEEA.

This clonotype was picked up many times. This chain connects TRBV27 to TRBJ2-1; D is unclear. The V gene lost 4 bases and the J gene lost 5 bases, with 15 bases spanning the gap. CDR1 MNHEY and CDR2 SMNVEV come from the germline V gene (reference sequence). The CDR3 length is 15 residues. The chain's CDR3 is CASSSPGNWHNEQFF. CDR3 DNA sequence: TGTGCCAGCAGTTCCCCCGGTAACTGGCACAATGAGCAGTTCTTC.

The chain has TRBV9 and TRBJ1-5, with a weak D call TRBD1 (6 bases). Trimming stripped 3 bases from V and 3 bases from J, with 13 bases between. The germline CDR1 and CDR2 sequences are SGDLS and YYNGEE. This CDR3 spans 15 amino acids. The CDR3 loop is CASSEGDNLNQPQHF. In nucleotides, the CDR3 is TGTGCCAGCAGCGAGGGGGACAACCTCAATCAGCCCCAGCATTTT.